The present T cell receptor beta chain was sequenced within a study of blood T cells in healthy people across ages. CDR1 is KGHDR, CDR2 SFDVKD, per germline. This CDR3 region has 13 residues. The germline V and J ends were trimmed by 9 bases and 2 bases, with 12 bases remaining between them. This clonotype was seen repeatedly, ten times or more. A second about 7 to 12 cycle PCR used barcoded and J-beta primers. TCRdb passed the 5' RACE reads through MiXCR, listing each CDR3 protein once. The table records about 1.7 million distinct CDR3 sequences, roughly 27% of them present only once. The chain joins TRBV24-1 to TRBJ2-5; D is uncertain. This clonotype was sampled from a young woman in good health. Material: blood. Here the CDR3 DNA reads TGTGCCACCCCAGTCCGAACACAAGAGACCCAGTACTTC. Protein sequence: CATPVRTQETQYF.